Presented here are 21 T cell receptor beta chains from one specimen sequenced in a study of shared clonotypes between healthy human individuals. TCRdb's table, derived via immunoSEQ multiplex PCR, lists solely in-frame clones and lacks some. The data show roughly 510,000 clones, about 75% seen once. Sequencing was carried out using PBMCs. The origin of the receptors is a woman aged 40 to 55 in good health. Some clones in this sample may be carry-over from other donors' samples.

V is TRBV19 and J is TRBJ1-2; the match to TRBD1 covers 9 bases. CDR1 is LNHDA and CDR2 is SQIVND in the germline V gene (reference sequence). Germline trimming cut 6 bases from V and 4 bases from J; bases unmatched to any gene: 9. This CDR3 region has 15 residues. CDR3 nucleotides: TGTGCCAGTAGGACCCGGGACAGGGACGTCTATGGCTACACCTTC. Its protein is CASRTRDRDVYGYTF.

The chain joins TRBV18 to TRBJ1-4; 7 positions match TRBD1. Germline V gives CDR1 KGHSH, CDR2 LQKENI. This CDR3 is 15 amino acids long. V was pared by 6 bases and J by 0 bases, with 4 bases of the junction left unmatched. The DNA of the CDR3 is TGTGCCAGCTCGTCCGGACAGGCAACTAATGAAAAACTGTTTTTT. It encodes CASSSGQATNEKLFF. Supplemented by reference TRBV18 and TRBJ1-4, the full variable domain reads NAGVMQNPRHLVRRRGQEARLRCSPMKGHSHVYWYRQLPEEGLKFMVYLQKENIIDESGMPKERFSAEFPKEGPSILRIQQVVRGDSAAYFCASSSGQATNEKLFFGSGTQLSVL.

Of note for this clone: Other DNA sequences within the sample encode an identical CDR3. The chain is built from TRBV14 and TRBJ1-2; D is undetermined. The CDR3 consists of 13 residues. Per the germline V gene, CDR1 is SGHDN and CDR2 is FVKESK. V was clipped by 1 base and J by 8 bases, with 11 bases between them. CDR3 amino acids: CASSQGRGYGYTF. DNA for the CDR3: TGTGCCAGCAGCCAAGGGCGAGGATACGGCTACACCTTC.

This clone was detected once. The DNA for the CDR3 is TGTGCCATCAGTGAGTCCCGACGGGGAACTGAAGCTTTCTTT. Its protein is CAISESRRGTEAFF. V gene TRBV10-3 combines with J gene TRBJ1-1; D remains ambiguous. CDR3 length: 14 residues. CDR1 and CDR2 (germline): ENHRY, SYGVKD. Trimming took off 0 bases at V and 5 bases at J, with 10 bases between the two ends.

The chain uses TRBV19 and TRBJ1-5; D remains unclear. CDR1 and CDR2 (germline): LNHDA, SQIVND (reference sequence). The ends were cut back, 3 bases at V and 7 bases at J, with 13 bases in the middle. CDR3 length: 14 amino acids. CDR3 loop: CASSISPSDQPQHF. In DNA form, the CDR3 reads TGTGCCAGTAGTATCTCTCCGTCCGACCAGCCCCAGCATTTT.

The rearrangement joins TRBV27 to TRBJ2-1; TRBD1 matches 7 bases. Germline V gene data show CDR1 as MNHEY and CDR2 as SMNVEV (reference sequence). This CDR3 comprises 13 residues. Germline trimming cut 6 bases from V and 6 bases from J; bases unmatched to any gene: 5. The CDR3 region has the DNA TGTGCCAGCAGAACCGCAGGGGGCAATGAGCAGTTCTTC. It translates to CASRTAGGNEQFF.

A few counts support this clone. V and J are TRBV7-9 and TRBJ2-7, with D perhaps given as TRBD1 or TRBD2 (5 bases each). The V and J ends lost 3 bases and 0 bases respectively, with 9 bases between them. CDR3 size: 14 residues. Germline-derived CDR1 and CDR2 are SEHNR and FQNEAQ (reference sequence). The CDR3 is CASSFRESSYEQYF. The CDR3 bases are TGTGCCAGCAGCTTCAGGGAGAGCTCCTACGAGCAGTACTTC.

CDR3 sequence (DNA): TGTGCCAGCAGTTTTGGACAGACCTTCACAGATACGCAGTATTTT. This encodes CASSFGQTFTDTQYF. The rearrangement joins TRBV5-5 to TRBJ2-3; tentative D call: TRBD1 (6 bases). Germline values: CDR1 SGHKS, CDR2 YYEKEE (reference sequence). Trimming removed 5 bases from V and 2 bases from J, with 15 bases in between. The CDR3 loop spans 15 amino acids.

The genes are TRBV9 and TRBJ2-5; D may correspond to TRBD1 or TRBD2 (5 bases each). The CDR3 covers 15 residues. Germline-derived CDR1 and CDR2 are SGDLS and YYNGEE. Deletions cut 0 bases from V and 4 bases from J, with 13 bases between. CDR3 protein: CASSVEGRGGETQYF. CDR3 DNA: TGTGCCAGCAGCGTAGAGGGGAGAGGCGGAGAGACCCAGTACTTC.

The V and J genes are TRBV4-1 and TRBJ2-7; TRBD2 aligns across 15 bases. CDR3 length equals 18 residues. V lost 1 base, J lost 3 bases, and 7 bases stayed unmatched. The germline CDR1 and CDR2 sequences are MGHRA and YSYEKL. The CDR3 nucleotides are TGCGCCAGCAGCCAAGTCGCGGGACTAGCGGGAGGCCGCTACGAGCAGTACTTC. Protein: CASSQVAGLAGGRYEQYF.

This clone was observed a few times. The chain employs TRBV28 and TRBJ1-3; TRBD1 is a possible D gene (5 bases). CDR3 size: 15 residues. Germline V gene data show CDR1 as MDHEN and CDR2 as SYDVKM. V shed 3 bases and J shed 0 bases, with 9 bases lying between them. Here the CDR3 reads CASSLGGTSGNTIYF. CDR3 nucleotide sequence: TGTGCCAGCAGTTTGGGAGGGACCTCTGGAAACACCATATATTTT.

The J gene is TRBJ1-1, the V gene TRBV4-1; D not certain. Trimming took off 0 bases at V and 0 bases at J, with 14 bases between the two ends. This CDR3 spans 17 amino acids. Germline V CDR1 and CDR2: MGHRA, YSYEKL. The CDR3 protein is CASSQDMNVLMNTEAFF. The CDR3 DNA reads as TGCGCCAGCAGCCAAGATATGAACGTCTTAATGAACACTGAAGCTTTCTTT.

The genes are TRBV6-4 and TRBJ2-2; 9 bases agree with TRBD2. This CDR3 has 14 residues. CDR1 and CDR2 from the germline V gene are MRHNA and SNTAGT. J gave up 6 bases and V 5 bases, and 4 bases lay outside the gene matches. CDR3 DNA: TGTGCCAGCAGTCGGACTAGCGTCGCCGGGGAGCTGTTTTTT. Protein: CASSRTSVAGELFF.

V is TRBV9 and J is TRBJ2-7; 11 nucleotides align to TRBD2. Losses at the gene ends were 3 bases for V and 0 bases for J; bases not matched to a gene: 5. CDR3 length equals 16 residues. The germline V gene encodes CDR1 SGDLS and CDR2 YYNGEE. CDR3 sequence (DNA): TGTGCCAGCAGCGAAAGAACTAGCGGGAGCTCCTACGAGCAGTACTTC. Translation gives CASSERTSGSSYEQYF.

In regard to this clone: An end of the junction differs from the germline gene, which may be a read error. The rearrangement joins TRBV13 to TRBJ2-7, with TRBD2 matching over 10 bases. CDR3 length: 13 residues. Looked up from germline, CDR1 is PRHDT and CDR2 is FYEKMQ (reference sequence). For the CDR3, the DNA is TGTGCCAGCAGCTTAAGGTCTAGCGGGAGTGTTGGCTTC. Translating gives CASSLRSSGSVGF.

The chain recombines TRBV14 with TRBJ2-7, with D perhaps matching TRBD1 or TRBD2 (5 bases each). Trimming removed 4 bases from V and 1 base from J, with 11 bases in between. CDR1 is SGHDN, CDR2 FVKESK, per germline. The CDR3 extends over 14 amino acids. In nucleotides, the CDR3 is TGTGCCAGCAGCCCGGGACGGATATCCTACGAGCAGTACTTC. Translating gives CASSPGRISYEQYF.

This clone was counted only a few times. This chain connects TRBV11-2 to TRBJ2-1; D might be TRBD2 (5 bases). The CDR3 runs 18 residues. V lost 4 bases and J 3 bases, leaving 22 bases between the germline ends. CDR1 and CDR2 from the germline V gene are SGHAT and FQNNGV. The chain's CDR3 is CASSSTVGLPADYNEQFF. In DNA, the CDR3 is TGTGCCAGCAGCTCTACCGTCGGACTCCCCGCGGACTACAATGAGCAGTTCTTC.

The rearrangement joins TRBV2 to TRBJ1-2; maybe TRBD1 (6 bases). V was pared by 1 base and J by 4 bases, with 10 bases between. The CDR3 loop spans 14 amino acids. The germline V gene has CDR1 SNHLY and CDR2 FYNNEI. CDR3 loop: CASSEGQGFYGYTF. The CDR3, as DNA: TGTGCCAGCAGTGAAGGGCAGGGGTTCTATGGCTACACCTTC.

The chain links TRBV7-8 to TRBJ2-5; perhaps D is TRBD1 or TRBD2 (5 bases each). CDR3 size: 15 residues. Germline V gene sequence: CDR1 SGHVS, CDR2 FQNEAQ. V was trimmed by 3 bases and J by 0 bases, leaving 11 bases between them. The CDR3 sequence: CASSFSGGNQETQYF. As DNA, the CDR3 is TGTGCCAGCAGCTTTAGTGGGGGAAACCAAGAGACCCAGTACTTC.

This clone was observed a handful of times. This chain connects TRBV29-1 to TRBJ2-4; weak D call: TRBD2 (7 bases). Trimming left V 4 bases short and J 7 bases short, with 11 bases between. Germline CDR1 and CDR2: SQVTM and ANQGSEA. CDR3 size: 12 residues. CDR3 coding DNA: TGCAGCGTTGGGGAGGGGGAGAACATTCAGTACTTC. It translates to CSVGEGENIQYF.

As to this clone: At the DNA level, this CDR3 is encoded by other sequences in the same sample as well. The genes are TRBV4-2 and TRBJ1-5; D remains unclear. Germline CDR1 is LGHNA and CDR2 is YNFKEQ. The length of the CDR3 is 13 residues. V was trimmed by 0 bases and J by 2 bases, leaving 2 bases between them. The chain's CDR3 is CASSQDGNQPQHF. CDR3 bases: TGTGCCAGCAGCCAAGATGGCAATCAGCCCCAGCATTTT.